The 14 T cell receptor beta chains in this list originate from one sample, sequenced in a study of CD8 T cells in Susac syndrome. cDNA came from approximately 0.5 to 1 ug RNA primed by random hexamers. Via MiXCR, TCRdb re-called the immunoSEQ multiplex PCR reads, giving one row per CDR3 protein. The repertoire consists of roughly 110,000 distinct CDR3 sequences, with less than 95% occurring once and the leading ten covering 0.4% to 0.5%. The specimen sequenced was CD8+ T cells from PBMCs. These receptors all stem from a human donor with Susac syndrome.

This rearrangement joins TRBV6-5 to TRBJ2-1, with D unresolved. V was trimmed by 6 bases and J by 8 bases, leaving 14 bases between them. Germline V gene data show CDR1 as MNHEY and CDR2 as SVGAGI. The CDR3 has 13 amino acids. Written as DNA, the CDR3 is TGTGCCAGCAGCCTCCTCACCGAAGATGAGCAGTTCTTC. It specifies CASSLLTEDEQFF.

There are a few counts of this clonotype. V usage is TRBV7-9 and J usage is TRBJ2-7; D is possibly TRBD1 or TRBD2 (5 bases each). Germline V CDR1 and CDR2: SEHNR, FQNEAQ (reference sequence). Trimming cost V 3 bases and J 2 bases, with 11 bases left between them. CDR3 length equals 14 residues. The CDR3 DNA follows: TGTGCCAGCAGCTTGTCAGGGACGCCCTACGAGCAGTACTTC. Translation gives CASSLSGTPYEQYF.

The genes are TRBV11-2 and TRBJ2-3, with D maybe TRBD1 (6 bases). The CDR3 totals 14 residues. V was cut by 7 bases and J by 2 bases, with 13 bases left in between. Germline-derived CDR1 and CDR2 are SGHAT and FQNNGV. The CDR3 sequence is CASTWTDYTDTQYF. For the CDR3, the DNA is TGTGCCAGCACCTGGACAGACTACACAGATACGCAGTATTTT. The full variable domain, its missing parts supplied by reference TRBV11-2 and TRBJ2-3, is EAGVAQSPRYKIIEKRQSVAFWCNPISGHATLYWYQQILGQGPKLLIQFQNNGVVDDSQLPKDRFSAERLKGVDSTLKIQPAKLEDSAVYLCASTWTDYTDTQYFGPGTRLTVL.

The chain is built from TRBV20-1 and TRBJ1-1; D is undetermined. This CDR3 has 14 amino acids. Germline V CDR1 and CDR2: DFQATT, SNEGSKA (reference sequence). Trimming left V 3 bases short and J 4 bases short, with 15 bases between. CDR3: CSARAHDRFTEAFF. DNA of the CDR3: TGCAGTGCTAGGGCCCACGACCGCTTCACTGAAGCTTTCTTT.

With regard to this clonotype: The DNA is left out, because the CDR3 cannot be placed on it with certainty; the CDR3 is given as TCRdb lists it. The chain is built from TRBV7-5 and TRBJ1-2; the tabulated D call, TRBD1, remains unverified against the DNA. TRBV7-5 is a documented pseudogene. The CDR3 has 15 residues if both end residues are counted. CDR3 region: CISVPEASDREGYTF.

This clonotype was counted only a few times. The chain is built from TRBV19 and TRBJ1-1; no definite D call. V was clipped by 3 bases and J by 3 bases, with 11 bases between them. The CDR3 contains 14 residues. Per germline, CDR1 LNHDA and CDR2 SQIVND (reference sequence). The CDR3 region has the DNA TGTGCCAGTAGTATCCCACCTCGGGACACTGAAGCTTTCTTT. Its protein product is CASSIPPRDTEAFF.

CDR3 region: CASSGGQLNTEAFF. The CDR3 DNA reads as TGTGCCAGCAGTGGTGGACAGCTAAACACTGAAGCTTTCTTT. The gene calls are TRBV2 and TRBJ1-1; maybe TRBD1 (6 bases). V shed 4 bases and J shed 2 bases, with 11 bases lying between them. Germline V gene lookup returns CDR1 SNHLY and CDR2 FYNNEI. This CDR3 has 14 residues. Full variable domain (outside the CDR3, taken from reference TRBV2 and TRBJ1-1): EPEVTQTPSHQVTQMGQEVILRCVPISNHLYFYWYRQILGQKVEFLVSFYNNEISEKSEIFDDQFSVERPDGSNFTLKIRSTKLEDSAMYFCASSGGQLNTEAFFGQGTRLTVV.

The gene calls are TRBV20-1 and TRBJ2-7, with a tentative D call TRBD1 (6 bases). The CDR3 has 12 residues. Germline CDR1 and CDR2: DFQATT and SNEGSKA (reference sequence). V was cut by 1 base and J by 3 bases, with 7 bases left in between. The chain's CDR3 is CSARGQDYEQYF. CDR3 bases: TGCAGTGCTAGAGGACAGGACTACGAGCAGTACTTC.

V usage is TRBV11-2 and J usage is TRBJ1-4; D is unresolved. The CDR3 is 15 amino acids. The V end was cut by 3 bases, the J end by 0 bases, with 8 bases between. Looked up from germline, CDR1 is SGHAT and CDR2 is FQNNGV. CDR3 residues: CASSFFLATNEKLFF. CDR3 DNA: TGTGCCAGCAGCTTCTTCCTCGCAACTAATGAAAAACTGTTTTTT.

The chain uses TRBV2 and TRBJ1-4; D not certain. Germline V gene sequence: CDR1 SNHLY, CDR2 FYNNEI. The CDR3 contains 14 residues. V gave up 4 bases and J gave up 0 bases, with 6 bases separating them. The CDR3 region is CASSGSSTNEKLFF. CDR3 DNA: TGTGCCAGCAGTGGAAGCTCAACTAATGAAAAACTGTTTTTT.

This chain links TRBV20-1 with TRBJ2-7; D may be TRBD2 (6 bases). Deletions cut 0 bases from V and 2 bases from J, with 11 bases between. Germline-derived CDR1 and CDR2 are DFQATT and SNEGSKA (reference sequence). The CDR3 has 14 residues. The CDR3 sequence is CSAREVRGPYEQYF. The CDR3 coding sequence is TGCAGTGCTAGAGAGGTGCGGGGCCCCTACGAGCAGTACTTC.

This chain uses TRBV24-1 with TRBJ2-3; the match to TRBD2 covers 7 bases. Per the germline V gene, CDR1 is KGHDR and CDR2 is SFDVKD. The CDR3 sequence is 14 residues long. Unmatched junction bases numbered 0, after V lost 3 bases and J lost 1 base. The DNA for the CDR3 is TGTGCCACCAGTGATCGGGGGGGCACAGATACGCAGTATTTT. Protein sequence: CATSDRGGTDTQYF.

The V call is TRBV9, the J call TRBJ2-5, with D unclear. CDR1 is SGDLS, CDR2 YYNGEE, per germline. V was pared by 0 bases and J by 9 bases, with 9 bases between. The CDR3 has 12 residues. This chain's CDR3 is CASSVGDQAQYF. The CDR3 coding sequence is TGTGCCAGCAGCGTAGGCGATCAGGCCCAGTACTTC.

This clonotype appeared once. The CDR3, as DNA: TGCAGTGCCGCGGACGGGCGTGCCTCGAACACTGAAGCTTTCTTT. This sequence encodes CSAADGRASNTEAFF. V gene TRBV20-1 combines with J gene TRBJ1-1, with no clear D. With 6 bases removed from V and 1 base from J, the gap between germline ends came to 18 bases. This CDR3 contains 15 residues. In germline, CDR1 is DFQATT, CDR2 SNEGSKA (reference sequence).